A single sample is the source of the 3 T cell receptor beta chains below, sequenced in a study of control samples from healthy donors and cancer patients. The protocol was immunoSEQ multiplex PCR, while the TCRdb copy is restricted to in-frame clones and leaves out a portion. Of 60,000 to 75,000 clones listed, 84% were seen once; the top ten hold under 30%. The source material was blood. These receptors were taken from a man aged 45 to 65 in good health.

The chain is built from TRBV7-9 and TRBJ2-2, with D uncertain. V was clipped by 5 bases and J by 1 base, with 14 bases between them. CDR1 and CDR2 (germline): SEHNR, FQNEAQ (reference sequence). The CDR3 is 16 amino acids. The CDR3 DNA reads TGTGCCAGCAGCCCCCTGCGCACAAAGAACACCGGGGAGCTGTTTTTT. Translated: CASSPLRTKNTGELFF.

This clone has a handful of counts. The DNA for the CDR3 is TGCGCCAGCAGCCAAGAGGCGGGGGGGGTCTCCTACGAGCAGTACTTC. This codes for CASSQEAGGVSYEQYF. The gene calls are TRBV4-1 and TRBJ2-7, with 9 bases lining up with TRBD2. Germline CDR1 is MGHRA and CDR2 is YSYEKL. The CDR3 spans 16 residues. V gave up 0 bases and J gave up 0 bases; unmatched junction bases: 3.

The J gene is TRBJ2-3, the V gene TRBV11-3; D perhaps matches TRBD1 (5 bases). The V end lost 2 bases, the J end lost 1 base, and 13 bases lay between the germline ends. This CDR3 is built from 16 residues. Germline V CDR1 and CDR2: SGHNT, YENEEA. CDR3 residues: CASSLSQGAGTDTQYF. CDR3 bases: TGTGCCAGCAGCTTAAGTCAGGGTGCGGGCACAGATACGCAGTATTTT.